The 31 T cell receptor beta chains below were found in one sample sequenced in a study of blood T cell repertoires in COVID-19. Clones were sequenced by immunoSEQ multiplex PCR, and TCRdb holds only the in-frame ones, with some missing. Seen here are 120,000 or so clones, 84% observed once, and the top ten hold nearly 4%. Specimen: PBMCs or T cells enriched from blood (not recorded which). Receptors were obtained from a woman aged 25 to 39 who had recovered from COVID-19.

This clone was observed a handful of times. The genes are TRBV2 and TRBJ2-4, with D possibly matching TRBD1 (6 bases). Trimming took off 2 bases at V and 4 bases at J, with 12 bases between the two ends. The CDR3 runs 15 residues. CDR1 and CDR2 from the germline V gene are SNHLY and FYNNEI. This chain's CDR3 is CASSEFRQAKNIQYF. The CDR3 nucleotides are TGTGCCAGCAGTGAATTCCGACAGGCTAAAAACATTCAGTACTTC.

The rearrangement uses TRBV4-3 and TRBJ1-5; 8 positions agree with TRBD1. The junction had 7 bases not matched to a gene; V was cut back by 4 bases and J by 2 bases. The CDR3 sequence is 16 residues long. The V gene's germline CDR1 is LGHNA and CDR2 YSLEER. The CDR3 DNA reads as TGCGCCAGCAGCCGCGACAGGGGACACGGCAATCAGCCCCAGCATTTT. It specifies CASSRDRGHGNQPQHF.

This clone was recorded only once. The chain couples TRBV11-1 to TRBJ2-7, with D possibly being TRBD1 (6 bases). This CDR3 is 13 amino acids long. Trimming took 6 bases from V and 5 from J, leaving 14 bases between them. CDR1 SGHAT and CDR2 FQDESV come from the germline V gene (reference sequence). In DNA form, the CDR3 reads TGTGCCAGCAGGCTCACAGGGAGCCACGAGCAGTACTTC. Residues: CASRLTGSHEQYF.

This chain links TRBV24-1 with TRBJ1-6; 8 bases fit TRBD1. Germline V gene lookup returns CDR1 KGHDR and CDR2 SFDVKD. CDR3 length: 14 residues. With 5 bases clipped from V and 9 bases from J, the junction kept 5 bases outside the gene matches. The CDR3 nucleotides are TGTGCCACCAGTGTACAGGGGGTATTTTCACCCCTCCACTTT. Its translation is CATSVQGVFSPLHF.

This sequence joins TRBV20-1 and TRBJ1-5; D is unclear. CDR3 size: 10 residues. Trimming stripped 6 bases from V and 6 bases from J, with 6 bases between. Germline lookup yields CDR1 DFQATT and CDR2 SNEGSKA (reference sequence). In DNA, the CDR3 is TGCAGTGCCCGGGGTCAGCCCCAGCATTTT. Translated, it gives CSARGQPQHF.

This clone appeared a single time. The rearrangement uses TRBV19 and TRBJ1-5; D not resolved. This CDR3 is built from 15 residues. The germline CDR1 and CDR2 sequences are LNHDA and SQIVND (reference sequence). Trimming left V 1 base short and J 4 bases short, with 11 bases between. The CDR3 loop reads CASSIGAVWNQPQHF. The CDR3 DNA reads TGTGCCAGTAGTATAGGGGCAGTTTGGAATCAGCCCCAGCATTTT.

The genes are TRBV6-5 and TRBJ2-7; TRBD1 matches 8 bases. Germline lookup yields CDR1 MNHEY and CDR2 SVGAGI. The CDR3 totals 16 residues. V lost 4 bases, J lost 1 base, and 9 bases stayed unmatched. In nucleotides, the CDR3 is TGTGCCAGCAGTTCCTTCCAGGGGGCGGAATCCTACGAGCAGTACTTC. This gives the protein CASSSFQGAESYEQYF.

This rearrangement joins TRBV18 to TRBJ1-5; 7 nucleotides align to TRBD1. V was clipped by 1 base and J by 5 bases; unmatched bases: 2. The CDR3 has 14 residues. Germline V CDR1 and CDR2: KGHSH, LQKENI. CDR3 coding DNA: TGTGCCAGCTCACCACAGGGACAGTATCAGCCCCAGCATTTT. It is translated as CASSPQGQYQPQHF.

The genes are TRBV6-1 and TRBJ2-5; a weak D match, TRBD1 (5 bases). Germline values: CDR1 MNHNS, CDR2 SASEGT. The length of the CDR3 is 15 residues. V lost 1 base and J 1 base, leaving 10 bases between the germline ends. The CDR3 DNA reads TGTGCCAGCAGTGAAGACAGGCGCCCCCAAGAGACCCAGTACTTC. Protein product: CASSEDRRPQETQYF.

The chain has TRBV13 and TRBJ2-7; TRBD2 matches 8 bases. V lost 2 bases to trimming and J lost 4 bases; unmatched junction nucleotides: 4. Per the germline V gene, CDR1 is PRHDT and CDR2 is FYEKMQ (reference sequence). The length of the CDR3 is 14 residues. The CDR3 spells CASSLSRGGYEQYF. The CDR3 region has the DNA TGTGCCAGCAGCTTATCCCGGGGGGGGTACGAGCAGTACTTC.

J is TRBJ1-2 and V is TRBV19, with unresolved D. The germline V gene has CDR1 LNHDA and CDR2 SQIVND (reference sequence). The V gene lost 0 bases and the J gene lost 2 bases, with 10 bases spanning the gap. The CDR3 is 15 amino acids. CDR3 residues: CASSIEVTWNYGYTF. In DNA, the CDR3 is TGTGCCAGTAGTATAGAAGTTACTTGGAACTATGGCTACACCTTC.

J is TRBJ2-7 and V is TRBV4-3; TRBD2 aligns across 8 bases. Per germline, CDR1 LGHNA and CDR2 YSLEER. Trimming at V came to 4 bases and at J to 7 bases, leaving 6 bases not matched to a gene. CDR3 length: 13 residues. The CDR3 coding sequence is TGCGCCAGCAGCCCGGGACTAGTGAGGGAGCAGTACTTC. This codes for CASSPGLVREQYF.

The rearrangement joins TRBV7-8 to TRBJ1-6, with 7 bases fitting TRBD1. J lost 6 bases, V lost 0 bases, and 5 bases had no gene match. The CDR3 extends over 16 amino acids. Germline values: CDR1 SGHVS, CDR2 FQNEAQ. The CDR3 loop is CASSLAEAGGNSPLHF. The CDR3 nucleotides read TGTGCCAGCAGCTTAGCGGAGGCAGGGGGTAATTCACCCCTCCACTTT.

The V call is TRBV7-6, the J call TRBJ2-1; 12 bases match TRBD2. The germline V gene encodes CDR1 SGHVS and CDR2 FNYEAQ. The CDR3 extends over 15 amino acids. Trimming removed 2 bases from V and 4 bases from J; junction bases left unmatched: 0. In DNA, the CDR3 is TGTGCCAGCAGCTTACTAGCGGGAGGGTACAATGAGCAGTTCTTC. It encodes CASSLLAGGYNEQFF.

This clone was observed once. The CDR3 is CASRSSGREEQFF. CDR3 sequence (DNA): TGCGCCAGCAGATCTAGCGGGAGAGAAGAGCAGTTCTTC. This chain links TRBV5-1 with TRBJ2-1; 10 bases are a match to TRBD2. The CDR3 is 13 amino acids. The V and J ends lost 5 bases and 10 bases, in that order; junction bases with no gene match: 6. Per the germline V gene, CDR1 is SGHRS and CDR2 is YFSETQ.

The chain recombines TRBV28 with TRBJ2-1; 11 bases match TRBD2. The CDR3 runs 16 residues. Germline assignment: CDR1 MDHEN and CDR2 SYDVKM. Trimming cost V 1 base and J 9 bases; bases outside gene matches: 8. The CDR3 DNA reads TGTGCCAGCAGTTTATTTACTAGCGGGAGAAAGGCTGAGCAGTTCTTC. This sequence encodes CASSLFTSGRKAEQFF.

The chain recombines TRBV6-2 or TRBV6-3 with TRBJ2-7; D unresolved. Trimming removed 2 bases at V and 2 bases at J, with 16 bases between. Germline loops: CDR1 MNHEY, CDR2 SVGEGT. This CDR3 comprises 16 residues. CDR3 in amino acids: CASSYAVRQFTYEQYF. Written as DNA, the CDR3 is TGTGCCAGCAGTTACGCGGTAAGGCAGTTTACCTACGAGCAGTACTTC.

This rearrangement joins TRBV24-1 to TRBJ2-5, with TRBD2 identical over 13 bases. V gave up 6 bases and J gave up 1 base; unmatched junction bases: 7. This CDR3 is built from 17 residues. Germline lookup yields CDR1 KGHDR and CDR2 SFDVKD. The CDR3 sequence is CATSKGLAGVGQETQYF. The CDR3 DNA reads TGTGCCACCAGTAAAGGACTAGCGGGAGTAGGCCAAGAGACCCAGTACTTC.

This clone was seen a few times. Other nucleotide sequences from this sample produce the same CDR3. CDR3 nucleotides: TGTGCCAGCAGCTTGGCGGGAGGGACTTACAATGAGCAGTTCTTC. Protein sequence: CASSLAGGTYNEQFF. The gene calls are TRBV7-3 and TRBJ2-1; 9 bases map to TRBD2. The V gene's germline CDR1 is SGHTA and CDR2 FQGTGA. The J segment lost 4 bases and the V segment lost 3 bases, leaving 4 bases of the junction unmatched. The CDR3 length is 15 residues.

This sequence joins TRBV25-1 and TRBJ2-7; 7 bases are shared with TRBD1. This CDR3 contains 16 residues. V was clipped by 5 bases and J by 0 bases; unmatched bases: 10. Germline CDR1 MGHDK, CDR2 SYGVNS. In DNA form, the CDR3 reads TGTGCCAGCAGTCAAAATCAGGGACAGCACTCCTACGAGCAGTACTTC. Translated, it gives CASSQNQGQHSYEQYF.

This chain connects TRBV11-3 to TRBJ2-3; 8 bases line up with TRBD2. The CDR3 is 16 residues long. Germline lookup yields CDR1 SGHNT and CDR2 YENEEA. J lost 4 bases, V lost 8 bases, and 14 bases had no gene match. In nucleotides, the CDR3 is TGTGCCAGCTCTTCCGGTGAAGCGGGAGAAGCAGATACGCAGTATTTT. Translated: CASSSGEAGEADTQYF.

The CDR3: CAISESALRDQPQHF. The CDR3 DNA is TGTGCCATCAGTGAGTCGGCCCTACGGGATCAGCCCCAGCATTTT. The chain combines TRBV10-3 with TRBJ1-5; D uncertain. V lost 0 bases and J 5 bases, leaving 11 bases between the germline ends. CDR1 and CDR2 (germline): ENHRY, SYGVKD. This CDR3 comprises 15 residues.

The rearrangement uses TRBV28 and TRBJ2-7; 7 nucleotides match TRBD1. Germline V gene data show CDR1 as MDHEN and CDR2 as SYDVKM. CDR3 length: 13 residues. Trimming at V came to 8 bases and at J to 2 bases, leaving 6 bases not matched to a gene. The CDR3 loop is CASPAGTAYEQYF. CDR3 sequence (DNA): TGTGCCAGCCCAGCAGGGACAGCCTACGAGCAGTACTTC.

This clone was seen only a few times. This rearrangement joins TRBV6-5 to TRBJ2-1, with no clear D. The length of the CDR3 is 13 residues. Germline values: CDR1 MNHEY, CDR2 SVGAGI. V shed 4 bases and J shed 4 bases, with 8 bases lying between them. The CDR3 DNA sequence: TGTGCCAGCAGTTTAAAGCATTACAATGAGCAGTTCTTC. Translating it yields CASSLKHYNEQFF.

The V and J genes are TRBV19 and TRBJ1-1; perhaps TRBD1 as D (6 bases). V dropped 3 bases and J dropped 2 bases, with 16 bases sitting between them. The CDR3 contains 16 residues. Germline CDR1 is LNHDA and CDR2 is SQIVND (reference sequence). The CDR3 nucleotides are TGTGCCAGTAGTATCCCGCAGGGGCGCGTAAACACTGAAGCTTTCTTT. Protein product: CASSIPQGRVNTEAFF.

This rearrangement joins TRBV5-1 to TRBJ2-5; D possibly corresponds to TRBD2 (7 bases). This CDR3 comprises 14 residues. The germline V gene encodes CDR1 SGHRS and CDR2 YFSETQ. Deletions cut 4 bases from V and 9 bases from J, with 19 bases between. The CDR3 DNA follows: TGCGCCAGCAGCATGATACAGGGCCGGGGGGCCCAGTACTTC. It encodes CASSMIQGRGAQYF.

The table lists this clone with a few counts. The CDR3 here is CASSGVGGQVPYEQYF. The CDR3 nucleotides read TGTGCCAGCAGTGGTGTGGGGGGACAGGTACCCTACGAGCAGTACTTC. V usage is TRBV6-4 and J usage is TRBJ2-7; 8 nucleotides align to TRBD1. CDR1 is MRHNA and CDR2 is SNTAGT in the germline V gene. V lost 4 bases to trimming and J lost 2 bases; unmatched junction nucleotides: 10. The CDR3 is 16 residues long.

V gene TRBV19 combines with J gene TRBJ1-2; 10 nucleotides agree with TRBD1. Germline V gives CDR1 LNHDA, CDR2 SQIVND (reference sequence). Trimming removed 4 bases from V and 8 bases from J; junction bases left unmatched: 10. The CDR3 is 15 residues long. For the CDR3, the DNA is TGTGCCAGTAGTAGGCGGGACAGGGGCGCTTCGGGCTACACCTTC. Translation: CASSRRDRGASGYTF.

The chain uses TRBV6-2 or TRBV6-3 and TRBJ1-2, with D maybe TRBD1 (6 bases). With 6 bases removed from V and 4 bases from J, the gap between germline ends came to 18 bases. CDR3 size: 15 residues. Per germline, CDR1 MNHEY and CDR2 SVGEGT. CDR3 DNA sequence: TGTGCCAGCAGCCCGGGAACGGACAGCTTCTATGGCTACACCTTC. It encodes CASSPGTDSFYGYTF.

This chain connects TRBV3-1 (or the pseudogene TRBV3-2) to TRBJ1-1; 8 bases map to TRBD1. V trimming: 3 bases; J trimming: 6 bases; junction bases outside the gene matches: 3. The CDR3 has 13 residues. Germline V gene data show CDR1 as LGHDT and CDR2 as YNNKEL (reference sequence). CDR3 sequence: CASSQVGQAEAFF. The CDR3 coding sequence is TGTGCCAGCAGCCAGGTGGGACAGGCTGAAGCTTTCTTT.

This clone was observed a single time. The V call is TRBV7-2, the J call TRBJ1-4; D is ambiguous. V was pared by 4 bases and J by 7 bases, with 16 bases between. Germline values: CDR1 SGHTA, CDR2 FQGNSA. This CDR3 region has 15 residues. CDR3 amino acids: CASSSDLKRGEKLFF. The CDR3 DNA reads TGTGCCAGCAGCTCCGACCTGAAGAGAGGTGAAAAACTGTTTTTT. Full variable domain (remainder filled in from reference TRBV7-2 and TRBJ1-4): GAGVSQSPSNKVTEKGKDVELRCDPISGHTALYWYRQSLGQGLEFLIYFQGNSAPDKSGLPSDRFSAERTGGSVSTLTIQRTQQEDSAVYLCASSSDLKRGEKLFFGSGTQLSVL.